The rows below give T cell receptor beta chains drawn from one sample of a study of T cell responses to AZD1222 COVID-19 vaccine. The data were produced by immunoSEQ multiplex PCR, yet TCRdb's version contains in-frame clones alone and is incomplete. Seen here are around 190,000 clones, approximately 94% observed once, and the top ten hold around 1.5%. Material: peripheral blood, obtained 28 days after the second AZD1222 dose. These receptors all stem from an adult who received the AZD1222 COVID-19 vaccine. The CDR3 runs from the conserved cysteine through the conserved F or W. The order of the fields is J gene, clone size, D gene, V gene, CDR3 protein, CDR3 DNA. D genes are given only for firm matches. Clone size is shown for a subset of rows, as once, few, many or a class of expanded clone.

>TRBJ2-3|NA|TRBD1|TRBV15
CATSRATGGTDTQYF
TGTGCCACCAGCAGAGCGACAGGGGGGACAGATACGCAGTATTTT
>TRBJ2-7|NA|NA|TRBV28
CASSLTGMSYEQYF
TGTGCCAGCAGTTTAACCGGGATGTCCTACGAGCAGTACTTC
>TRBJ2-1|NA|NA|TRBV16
CASSQSEGISPLF
TGTGCCAGCAGCCAATCGGAGGGGATTTCACCCCTCTTC
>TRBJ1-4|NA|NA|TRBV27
CASSLYGPTNEKLFF
TGTGCCAGCAGTTTATATGGCCCAACTAATGAAAAACTGTTTTTT
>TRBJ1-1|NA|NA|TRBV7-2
CASSLTPGRSRGLAEAFF
TGTGCCAGCAGCCTTACCCCCGGTCGTTCCCGGGGATTGGCTGAAGCTTTCTTT
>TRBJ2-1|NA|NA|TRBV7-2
CASSLSRLGINEQFF
TGTGCCAGCAGCTTATCCCGTCTAGGGATCAATGAGCAGTTCTTC
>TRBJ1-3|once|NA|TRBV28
CASSPNARVGDTIYF
TGTGCCAGCAGTCCAAACGCGCGGGTCGGAGACACCATATATTTT
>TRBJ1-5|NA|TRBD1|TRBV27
CASSLNPKNFRQGSQPQHF
TGTGCCAGCAGTTTAAATCCTAAGAATTTCAGACAGGGAAGTCAGCCCCAGCATTTT
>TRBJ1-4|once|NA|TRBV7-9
CASSSYAGASNEKLFF
TGTGCCAGCAGCTCTTACGCGGGGGCATCTAATGAAAAACTGTTTTTT
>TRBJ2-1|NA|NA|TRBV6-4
CASSDWNNEQFF
TGTGCCAGCAGTGACTGGAACAATGAGCAGTTCTTC
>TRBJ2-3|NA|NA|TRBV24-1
CATSAPGAITDTQYF
TGTGCCACCAGTGCCCCTGGGGCAATCACAGATACGCAGTATTTT
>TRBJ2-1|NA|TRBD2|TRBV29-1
CSVELAGGSYNEQFF
TGCAGCGTTGAATTAGCGGGAGGGTCCTACAATGAGCAGTTCTTC
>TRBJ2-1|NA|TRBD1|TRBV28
CASTTSLGQGAYNEQFF
TGTGCCAGCACCACATCTTTGGGACAGGGGGCATACAATGAGCAGTTCTTC
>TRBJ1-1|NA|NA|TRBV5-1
CASSLGRNTEAFF
TGCGCCAGCAGCTTGGGACGGAACACTGAAGCTTTCTTT
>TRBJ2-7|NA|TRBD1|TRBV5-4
CASSKGQRPYEQYF
TGTGCCAGCAGCAAGGGACAGAGACCATACGAGCAGTACTTC
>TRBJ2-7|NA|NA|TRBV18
CASSAGNTDYEQYF
TGTGCCAGCTCTGCCGGAAACACAGACTACGAGCAGTACTTC
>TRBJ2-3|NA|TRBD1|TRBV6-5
CASSSGTGGPTDTQYF
TGTGCCAGCAGTTCCGGGACAGGGGGACCCACAGATACGCAGTATTTT
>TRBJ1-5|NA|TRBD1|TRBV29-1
CSAQVTGGIGQPQHF
TGCAGCGCCCAGGTGACAGGGGGCATTGGGCAGCCCCAGCATTTT
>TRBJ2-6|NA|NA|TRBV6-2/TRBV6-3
CASSYPAGANVLTF
TGTGCCAGCAGTTACCCCGCTGGGGCCAACGTCCTGACTTTC
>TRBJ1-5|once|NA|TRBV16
CASSQSQGSNQPQHF
TGTGCCAGCAGCCAATCACAGGGCAGCAATCAGCCCCAGCATTTT
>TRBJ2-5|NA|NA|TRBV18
CASSPPDQETQYF
TGTGCCAGCTCACCACCGGACCAAGAGACCCAGTACTTC
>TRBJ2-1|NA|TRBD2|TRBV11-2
CASSAHSGSSYNEQFF
TGTGCCAGCAGCGCCCATAGCGGGAGTTCCTACAATGAGCAGTTCTTC
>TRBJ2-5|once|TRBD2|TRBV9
CASSPVSGRAQYF
TGTGCCAGCAGCCCGGTCAGCGGGAGGGCCCAGTACTTC
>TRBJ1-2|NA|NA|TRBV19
CASNPSTGPRGYTF
TGTGCCAGTAATCCCTCGACAGGACCCCGTGGCTACACCTTC
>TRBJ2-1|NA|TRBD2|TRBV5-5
CASSPETSGAHNEQFF
TGTGCCAGCAGCCCTGAGACTAGCGGGGCACACAATGAGCAGTTCTTC
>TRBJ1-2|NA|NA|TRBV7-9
CASSLEYGYTF
TGTGCCAGCAGCTTAGAATATGGCTACACCTTC
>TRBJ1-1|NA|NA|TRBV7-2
CASSEEWYLAPPEAFF
TGTGCCAGCAGCGAAGAGTGGTATTTGGCTCCGCCCGAAGCTTTCTTT
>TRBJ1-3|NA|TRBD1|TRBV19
CASSVDRVGNTIYF
TGTGCCAGTAGTGTCGACAGGGTTGGAAACACCATATATTTT
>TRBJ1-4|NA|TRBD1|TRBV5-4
CASSRDRGLTNEKLFF
TGTGCCAGCAGCCGCGACAGGGGGTTAACTAATGAAAAACTGTTTTTT
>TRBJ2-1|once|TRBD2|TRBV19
CASSRLAGGNEQFF
TGTGCCAGTAGTAGACTAGCGGGGGGGAATGAGCAGTTCTTC
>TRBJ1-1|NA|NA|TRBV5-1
CASSANRRTVEAFF
TGCGCCAGCAGCGCAAACCGGAGGACAGTTGAAGCTTTCTTT